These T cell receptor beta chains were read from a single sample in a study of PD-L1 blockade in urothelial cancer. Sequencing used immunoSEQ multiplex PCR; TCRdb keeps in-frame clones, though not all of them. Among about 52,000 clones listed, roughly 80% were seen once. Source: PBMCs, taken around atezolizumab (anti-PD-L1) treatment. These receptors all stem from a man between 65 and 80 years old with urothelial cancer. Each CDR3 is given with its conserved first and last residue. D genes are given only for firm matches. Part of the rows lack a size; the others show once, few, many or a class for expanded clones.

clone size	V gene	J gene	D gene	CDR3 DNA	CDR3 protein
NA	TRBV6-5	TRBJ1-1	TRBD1	TGTGCCAGCAGTTACGGCTCCGGGACAGGGGTCACTGAAGCTTTCTTT	CASSYGSGTGVTEAFF
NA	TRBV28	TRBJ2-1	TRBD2	TGTGCCAGCAGTCCTTCCGGGACTAGCCCGGTAAATGAGCAGTTCTTC	CASSPSGTSPVNEQFF
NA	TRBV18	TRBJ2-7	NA	TGTGCCAGCTCGTCAACTGTGGGTGCGGGCTACGAGCAGTACTTC	CASSSTVGAGYEQYF
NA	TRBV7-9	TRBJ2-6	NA	TGTGCCAGCACCGTAGGGGGGGCTGGGGCCAACGTCCTGACTTTC	CASTVGGAGANVLTF
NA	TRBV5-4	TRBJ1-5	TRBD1	TGTGCCAGCAGCGTTCAGGGGGCAAATCAGCCCCAGCATTTT	CASSVQGANQPQHF
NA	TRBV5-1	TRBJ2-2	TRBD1	TGCGCCAGCAGCCAGCAGGGACAGAAGAACACCGGGGAGCTGTTTTTT	CASSQQGQKNTGELFF
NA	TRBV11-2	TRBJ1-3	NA	TGTGCCTCGGCCGAGGCTGGAAACACCATATATTTT	CASAEAGNTIYF
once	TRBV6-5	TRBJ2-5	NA	TGTGCCAGCAGTTACTCCCCTAGCGAAGAGACCCAGTACTTC	CASSYSPSEETQYF
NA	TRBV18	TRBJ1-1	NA	TGTGCCAGCTCAACTGATGAGAACACTGAAGCTTTCTTT	CASSTDENTEAFF
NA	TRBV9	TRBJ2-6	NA	TGTGCCAGCAGCCCCCACACGGCAGGTCGCTCTGGGGCCAACGTCCTGACTTTC	CASSPHTAGRSGANVLTF
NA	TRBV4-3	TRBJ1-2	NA	TGCGCCAGCAGCCAATTCCATGGGGAGGACTATGGCTACACCTTC	CASSQFHGEDYGYTF
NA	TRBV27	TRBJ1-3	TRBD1	TGTGCCAGCAGTTACAGGGGTACGTCTGGAAACACCATATATTTT	CASSYRGTSGNTIYF
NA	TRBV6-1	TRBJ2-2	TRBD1	TGTGCCAGCCTAGTGACAGGGACCACCGGGGAGCTGTTTTTT	CASLVTGTTGELFF
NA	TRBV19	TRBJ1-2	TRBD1	TGTGCCACTCGAAACCCAGACAGGGGAAATTACTATGGCTACACCTTC	CATRNPDRGNYYGYTF
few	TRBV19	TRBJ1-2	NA	TGTGCCAGTAGTATGGACAGAATCGATGGCTACACCTTC	CASSMDRIDGYTF
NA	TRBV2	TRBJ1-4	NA	TGTGCCAGCAGTGGTCGGGGGGCCGGGGAAAAACTGTTTTTT	CASSGRGAGEKLFF
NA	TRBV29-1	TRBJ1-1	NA	TGCAGCGTTGATAGGGGAGGGACTGAAGCTTTCTTT	CSVDRGGTEAFF
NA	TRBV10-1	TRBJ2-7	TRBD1	TGCGCCAGCAGGAACTCAGGGGGTAACTACGAGCAGTACTTC	CASRNSGGNYEQYF
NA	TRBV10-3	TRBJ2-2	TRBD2	TGTGCCATCAGTGAGCCGGCACTAGCGGGCTCCGGGGAGCTGTTTTTT	CAISEPALAGSGELFF
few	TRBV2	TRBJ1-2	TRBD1	TGTGCCAGCGGGTCCGGGACAGTGATCTATGGCTACACCTTC	CASGSGTVIYGYTF
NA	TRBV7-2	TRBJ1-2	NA	TGTGCCAGCAGCCCTCGCCTGGTCGGCTATGGCTACACCTTC	CASSPRLVGYGYTF
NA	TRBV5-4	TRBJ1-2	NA	TGTGCCAGCAGCGCCGGCGGCCCTAACTATGGCTACACCTTC	CASSAGGPNYGYTF
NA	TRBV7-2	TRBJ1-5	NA	TGTGCCAGCAGCTCCGAGGCGGATCAGCCCCAGCATTTT	CASSSEADQPQHF
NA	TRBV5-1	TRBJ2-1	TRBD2	TGCGCCAGCAGCGTAGCGGGAGAGACCTACAATGAGCAGTTCTTC	CASSVAGETYNEQFF
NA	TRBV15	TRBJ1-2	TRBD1	TGTGCCACGAGACTGGGACAGGGTAAAGGCTACACCTTC	CATRLGQGKGYTF
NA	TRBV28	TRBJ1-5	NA	TGTGCCAGCAGTTTTGCCGGGGGCAATCAGCCCCAGCATTTT	CASSFAGGNQPQHF
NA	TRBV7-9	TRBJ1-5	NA	TGTGCCAGCAGCTTACAGGGCAATCAGCCCCAGCATTTT	CASSLQGNQPQHF
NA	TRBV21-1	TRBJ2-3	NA	TGTGCCAGCAGAATCAGGACAGGACCTAGCACAGATACGCAGTATTTT	CASRIRTGPSTDTQYF
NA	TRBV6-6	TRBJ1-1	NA	TGTGCCAGCAGTCCGGCTGGGGGCCCCACAGTGAGGGCTTTCTTT	CASSPAGGPTVRAFF
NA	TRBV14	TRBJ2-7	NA	TGTGCCAGCAGCCAAGATAGTGGGAGACGTTACGAGCAGTACTTC	CASSQDSGRRYEQYF
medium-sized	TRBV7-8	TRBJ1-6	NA	TGTGCCAGCAGCTTATCGAGAAGCTCCTATAATTCACCCCTCCACTTT	CASSLSRSSYNSPLHF
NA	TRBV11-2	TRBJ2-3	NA	TGTGCCAGCAGCTCCCGTGCAGCGGGAGATACGCAGTATTTT	CASSSRAAGDTQYF